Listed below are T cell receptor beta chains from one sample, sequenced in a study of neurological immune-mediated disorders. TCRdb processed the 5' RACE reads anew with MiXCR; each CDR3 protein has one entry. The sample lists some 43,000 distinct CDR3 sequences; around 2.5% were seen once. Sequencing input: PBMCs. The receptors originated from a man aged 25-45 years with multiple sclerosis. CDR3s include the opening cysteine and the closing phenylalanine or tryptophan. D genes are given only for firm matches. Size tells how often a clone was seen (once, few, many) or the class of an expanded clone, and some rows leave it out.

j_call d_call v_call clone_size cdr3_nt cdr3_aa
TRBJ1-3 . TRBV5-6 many TGTGCCAGCAGCTTGGGCCAGGGGATGACTGGAAACACCATATATTTT CASSLGQGMTGNTIYF
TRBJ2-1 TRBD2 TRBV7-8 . TGTGCCAGCAGCATGACTAGCGGGGGGGCGTATGAGCAGTTCTTC CASSMTSGGAYEQFF
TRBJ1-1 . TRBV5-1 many TGCGCCAGCAGCTCGGACAGCCGAGGGACTGAAGCTTTCTTT CASSSDSRGTEAFF
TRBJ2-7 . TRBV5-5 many TGTGCCAGCAGCTGGGGCCCCACTCAAAACTACGAGCAGTACTTC CASSWGPTQNYEQYF
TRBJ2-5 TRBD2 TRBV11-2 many TGTGCCAGCAGCTCCCTCGGACTAGCGGGGGAAGAGACCCAGTACTTC CASSSLGLAGEETQYF
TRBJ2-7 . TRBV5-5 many TGTGCCAGCAGCTCTTTCAACTACGAGCAGTACTTC CASSSFNYEQYF
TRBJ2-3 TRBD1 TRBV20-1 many TGCAGTGCTAGTGGGATTCACGGACAGGGGGAGTACGGCACAGATACGCAGTATTTT CSASGIHGQGEYGTDTQYF
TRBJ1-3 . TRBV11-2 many TGTGCCAGCAGCTTAGGCTTTCTCTCTGGAAACACCATATATTTT CASSLGFLSGNTIYF
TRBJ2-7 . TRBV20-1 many TGCAGTGCTAGCAGGGACGGGACCTACGAGCAGTACTTC CSASRDGTYEQYF
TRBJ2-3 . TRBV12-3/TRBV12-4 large TGTGCCAGCAGTTCCATGGGGCTAGCAGATACGCAGTATTTT CASSSMGLADTQYF
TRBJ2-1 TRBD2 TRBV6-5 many TGTGCCAGCAAATCCCAGGTTGGGCGGGGGGATACCAATGAGCAGTTCTTC CASKSQVGRGDTNEQFF
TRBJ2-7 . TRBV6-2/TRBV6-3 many TGTGCCAGCAGCCTCCCGAAGCCGGGCGAGCAGTACTTC CASSLPKPGEQYF
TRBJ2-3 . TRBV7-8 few TGTGCCAGCAGCCTAACGGAGGAGAATACGCAGTATTTT CASSLTEENTQYF
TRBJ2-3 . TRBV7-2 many TGTGCCAGCAGCTTAGCCCTCCGCACAGATACGCAGTATTTT CASSLALRTDTQYF
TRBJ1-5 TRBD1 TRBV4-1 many TGCGCCAGCAGCTTTAGACCGGGACAGGGTTCCGAGCCCCAGCATTTT CASSFRPGQGSEPQHF
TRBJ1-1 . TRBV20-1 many TGCAGTGCTAGAGATGACGGAACAGCGGGCCCGGCTTTCTTT CSARDDGTAGPAFF
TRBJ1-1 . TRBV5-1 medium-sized TGCGCCAGCAGCAAGGGACAGAACACTGAAGCTTTCTTT CASSKGQNTEAFF
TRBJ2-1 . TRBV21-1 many TGTGCCAGCAGCTTCTGGGCATGGAGCGGGAGGGCCCGGCCGGAGCAGTTCTTC CASSFWAWSGRARPEQFF
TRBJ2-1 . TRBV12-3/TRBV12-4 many TGTGCCAGCACAGTTGGGGGCTTGACCTACAATGAGCAGTTCTTC CASTVGGLTYNEQFF
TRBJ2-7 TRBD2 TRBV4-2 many TGTGCCAGCAGCCAGACGGGGGGGCGTTCCTACGAGCAGTACTTC CASSQTGGRSYEQYF
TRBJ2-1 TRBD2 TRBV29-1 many TGCAGCGTTGAAGTACGCGGGACTAGCGGGCAGCAGTTCTTC CSVEVRGTSGQQFF
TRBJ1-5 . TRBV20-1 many TGCAGTGCTAGTAAGATAGGGGAAAATCAGCCCCAGCATTTT CSASKIGENQPQHF
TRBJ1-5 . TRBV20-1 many TGCAGTGCTACTCCAGAGGGGGTGGTTAAGCCCCAGCATTTT CSATPEGVVKPQHF
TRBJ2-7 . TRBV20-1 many TGCAGTGCTAGAATGGGTGGAAATGTCTACGAGCAGTACTTC CSARMGGNVYEQYF
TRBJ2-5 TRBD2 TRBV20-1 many TGCAGTGCTAGAGAGCGGGGGGGCTTGGAGACCCAGTACTTC CSARERGGLETQYF